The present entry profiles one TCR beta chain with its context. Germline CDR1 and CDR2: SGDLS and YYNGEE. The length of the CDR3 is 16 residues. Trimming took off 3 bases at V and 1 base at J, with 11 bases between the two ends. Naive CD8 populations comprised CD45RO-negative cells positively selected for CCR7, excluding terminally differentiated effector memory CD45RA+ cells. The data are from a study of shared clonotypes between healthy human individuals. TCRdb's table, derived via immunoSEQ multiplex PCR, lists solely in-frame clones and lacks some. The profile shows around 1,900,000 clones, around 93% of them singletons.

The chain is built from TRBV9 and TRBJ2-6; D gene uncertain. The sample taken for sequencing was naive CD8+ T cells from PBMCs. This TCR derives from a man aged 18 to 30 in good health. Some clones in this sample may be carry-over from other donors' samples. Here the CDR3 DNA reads TGTGCCAGCAGCGCGACCCGGGCGTCTGGGGCCAACGTCCTGACTTTC. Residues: CASSATRASGANVLTF.